What follows are 32 T cell receptor beta chains derived from one specimen sequenced in a study of metastatic and nonmetastatic thyroid tumors. TCRdb called clones again from the PCR reads with MiXCR. Among about 93,000 clones listed, roughly 12% were seen once. Thyroid surgery was preceded by no treatment in any patient. The sample comprised blood. These receptors were collected from a female donor with papillary thyroid cancer or a benign thyroid nodule (not recorded which). Some clones in this sample may be carry-over from other donors' samples.

In its sample, this clone was seen many times. The chain links TRBV30 to TRBJ1-6, with TRBD1 matching over 8 bases. J lost 7 bases, V lost 3 bases, and 5 bases had no gene match. CDR1 and CDR2 (germline): GTSNPN, SVGIG (reference sequence). CDR3 length equals 14 residues. Here the CDR3 reads CAWSSDRANSPLHF. Here the CDR3 DNA reads TGTGCCTGGAGCTCGGACAGGGCAAATTCACCCCTCCACTTT. The whole variable domain, filled in from reference TRBV30 and TRBJ1-6, reads SQTIHQWPATLVQPVGSPLSLECTVEGTSNPNLYWYRQAAGRGLQLLFYSVGIGQISSEVPQNLSASRPQDRQFILSSKKLLLSDSGFYLCAWSSDRANSPLHFGNGTRLTVT.

There are many counts of this clone. This chain connects TRBV11-2 to TRBJ1-1; no reliable D call. With 1 base removed from V and 0 bases from J, the gap between germline ends came to 6 bases. Looked up from germline, CDR1 is SGHAT and CDR2 is FQNNGV. The CDR3 spans 14 residues. The DNA of the CDR3 is TGTGCCAGCAGCTTAGGATTATTGAACACTGAAGCTTTCTTT. This translates into CASSLGLLNTEAFF.

At least ten counts were recorded for this clone. The chain is built from TRBV7-3 and TRBJ2-3, with 12 positions matching TRBD2. The length of the CDR3 is 17 residues. J was trimmed by 4 bases and V by 2 bases; bases with no gene match: 7. Germline V gene lookup returns CDR1 SGHTA and CDR2 FQGTGA. The CDR3 region is CASSLDPSGRASDTQYF. CDR3 in DNA: TGTGCCAGCAGCTTAGACCCTAGCGGGAGGGCTTCAGATACGCAGTATTTT.

This clone was recorded at least ten times. The germline gene is not matched at one end of the junction; a read error may be the cause. The rearrangement uses TRBV6-2 or TRBV6-3 and TRBJ1-2; the D is unclear. In germline, CDR1 is MNHEY, CDR2 SVGEGT. There are 12 residues in the CDR3. The DNA for the CDR3 is TGTGCCAGCTTTCGGAACGGCGCTGGCCACACCTTC. Amino acid sequence: CASFRNGAGHTF.

At least ten counts were recorded for this clone. This chain links TRBV6-6 with TRBJ1-5; D remains ambiguous. V dropped 0 bases and J dropped 0 bases, with 6 bases sitting between them. Germline V gene sequence: CDR1 MNHNY, CDR2 SVGAGI (reference sequence). This CDR3 has 15 residues. CDR3 sequence: CASSYSRSSNQPQHF. The CDR3 DNA sequence: TGTGCCAGCAGTTACTCGAGGAGTAGCAATCAGCCCCAGCATTTT.

Ten or more counts support this clone. The V gene is TRBV4-3, the J gene TRBJ2-1; D is possibly TRBD2 (5 bases). Trimming took 0 bases from V and 7 from J, leaving 19 bases between them. The CDR3 loop spans 17 amino acids. Looked up from germline, CDR1 is LGHNA and CDR2 is YSLEER. CDR3 loop: CASSQDDGVSMINEQFF. The CDR3 DNA follows: TGCGCCAGCAGCCAAGATGACGGGGTTAGCATGATTAATGAGCAGTTCTTC.

This clone was detected ten times or more. The V gene is TRBV11-2, the J gene TRBJ2-1; D unresolved. V gave up 0 bases and J gave up 3 bases, with 9 bases separating them. The CDR3 is 15 residues long. Germline V lookup: CDR1 SGHAT, CDR2 FQNNGV. CDR3 residues: CASSLEVAGYNEQFF. The CDR3 coding sequence is TGTGCCAGCAGCTTAGAGGTTGCCGGCTACAATGAGCAGTTCTTC.

This clone was seen many times. The chain carries TRBV5-1 and TRBJ2-1; a possible D gene is TRBD2 (6 bases). Trimming stripped 0 bases from V and 0 bases from J, with 10 bases between. CDR3 length equals 16 residues. The germline CDR1 and CDR2 sequences are SGHRS and YFSETQ. The CDR3 spells CASSLASASSYNEQFF. DNA for the CDR3: TGCGCCAGCAGCTTGGCTAGCGCCAGCTCCTACAATGAGCAGTTCTTC.

As concerns this clone: A much bigger clone sits one base away, suggesting this may be a read error. V gene TRBV7-9 combines with J gene TRBJ2-5; D tentatively fits TRBD1 or TRBD2 (6 bases each). CDR3 length: 16 amino acids. V was pared by 5 bases and J by 3 bases, with 19 bases between. The germline V gene encodes CDR1 SEHNR and CDR2 FQNEAQ (reference sequence). This CDR3 reads CASSPDCGGLKETQYF. The CDR3 coding sequence is TGTGCCAGCAGCCCAGATTGTGGGGGGCTAAAAGAGACCCAGTACTTC.

The rearrangement joins TRBV7-9 to TRBJ2-2; D is ambiguous. Germline loops: CDR1 SEHNR, CDR2 FQNEAQ (reference sequence). CDR3 length equals 15 residues. V was cut by 5 bases and J by 3 bases, with 13 bases left in between. The CDR3 DNA sequence: TGTGCCAGCAGCAGTATAGAGTTCTACACCGGGGAGCTGTTTTTT. Translating it yields CASSSIEFYTGELFF.

The V call is TRBV18, the J call TRBJ2-2, with a tentative D call TRBD1 (5 bases). V was trimmed by 2 bases and J by 2 bases, leaving 9 bases between them. The germline V gene encodes CDR1 KGHSH and CDR2 LQKENI. The CDR3 is 15 residues long. CDR3 bases: TGTGCCAGCTCACCAGGGGCACATAACACCGGGGAGCTGTTTTTT. It is translated as CASSPGAHNTGELFF.

This clone was recorded at least ten times. The V call is TRBV6-1, the J call TRBJ2-5, with D hard to call. CDR1 MNHNS and CDR2 SASEGT come from the germline V gene. The CDR3 is made up of 13 amino acids. Trimming pared 7 bases from V and 5 bases from J, leaving 14 bases between. CDR3 residues: CASTRPGVETQYF. The CDR3 DNA follows: TGTGCCAGCACTAGACCAGGCGTGGAGACCCAGTACTTC.

The table lists this clone with many counts. The J gene is TRBJ2-7, the V gene TRBV30, with 8 bases lining up with TRBD1. Trimming took 3 bases from V and 0 from J; bases not matched to a gene: 7. The CDR3 is made up of 15 amino acids. The germline V gene has CDR1 GTSNPN and CDR2 SVGIG (reference sequence). The CDR3 here is CAWSYRGSSSYEQYF. CDR3 in DNA: TGTGCCTGGAGCTACAGGGGGTCCTCCTCCTACGAGCAGTACTTC.

With respect to this clone: Since no conserved phenylalanine or tryptophan closes the CDR3, a read error is the likely cause. J is TRBJ1-1 and V is TRBV9; D not certain. The CDR3 covers 13 residues. Germline-derived CDR1 and CDR2 are SGDLS and YYNGEE. V lost 3 bases and J 2 bases, leaving 8 bases between the germline ends. This chain's CDR3 is CASSAGSNTEAFS. CDR3 bases: TGTGCCAGCAGCGCCGGGTCTAACACTGAAGCTTTCTCT.

This clone was seen just once. The chain joins TRBV11-3 to TRBJ2-2; no firm D call. CDR1 is SGHNT, CDR2 YENEEA, per germline. Trimming took off 5 bases at V and 2 bases at J, with 12 bases between the two ends. The CDR3 extends over 15 amino acids. The CDR3 DNA reads TGTGCCAGCAGCCCACGGGCGGTAAACACCGGGGAGCTGTTTTTT. Translation gives CASSPRAVNTGELFF.

This clone was picked up many times. A clone one base away is much larger, so this may be a read error. The V gene is TRBV6-5, the J gene TRBJ2-2, with TRBD2 as a possible D gene (5 bases). The germline gives CDR1 MNHEY, CDR2 SVGAGI. The CDR3 length is 13 residues. CDR3 bases: TGTGCCAGCAGTTACCAGAACACCGGGGAGCTGCTTTTT. Residues: CASSYQNTGELLF.

For this clone: A much larger clone sits a single nucleotide away, making a read error possible. The V and J genes are TRBV5-1 and TRBJ1-4; D remains unclear. This CDR3 spans 8 amino acids. V lost 7 bases, J lost 14 bases, and 6 bases lay in between. In germline, CDR1 is SGHRS, CDR2 YFSETQ. The CDR3 here is CASPVLFF. The CDR3 nucleotides read TGCGCCAGCCCAGTGCTGTTTTTT.

In this sample, this clone turned up many times. This sequence joins TRBV7-9 and TRBJ2-1, with 10 bases that match TRBD2. Germline CDR1 is SEHNR and CDR2 is FQNEAQ (reference sequence). V shed 1 base, J shed 6 bases, and the junction held 3 bases outside the gene matches. The CDR3 is 15 amino acids. This CDR3 reads CASSLGSGRFNEQFF. CDR3 nucleotide sequence: TGTGCCAGCAGCTTAGGTAGCGGGAGGTTCAATGAGCAGTTCTTC.

This clone was seen repeatedly, ten times or more. The V and J genes are TRBV10-3 and TRBJ2-3; 9 nucleotides agree with TRBD2. CDR1 is ENHRY, CDR2 SYGVKD, per germline. This CDR3 is built from 15 residues. V was pared by 11 bases and J by 2 bases, with 11 bases of the junction left unmatched. The CDR3 DNA reads as TGTGCCGTCTCCCGTCTAGCGGGGAACACAGATACGCAGTATTTT. Its protein is CAVSRLAGNTDTQYF.

The table lists this clone with many counts. The J gene is TRBJ2-2, the V gene TRBV4-3; 8 bases line up with TRBD2. V was clipped by 3 bases and J by 7 bases; unmatched bases: 16. Germline assignment: CDR1 LGHNA and CDR2 YSLEER. CDR3 length: 18 amino acids. The CDR3 region has the DNA TGCGCCAGCAGCCAGGCCGCGTGGGGACTAGTAGCCGACGGGGAGCTGTTTTTT. This translates into CASSQAAWGLVADGELFF.

This clone was found many times. The chain has TRBV5-5 and TRBJ2-7, with D perhaps matching TRBD2 (5 bases). The CDR3 has 16 amino acids. Germline lookup yields CDR1 SGHKS and CDR2 YYEKEE (reference sequence). V was clipped by 0 bases and J by 1 base, with 14 bases between them. The CDR3 DNA follows: TGTGCCAGCAGCTTGGGCCTTGGCGGGCTATCCTACGAGCAGTACTTC. Residues: CASSLGLGGLSYEQYF.

This clone was detected ten times or more. This clone may be a read error of a much larger clone one base away. The chain carries TRBV4-1 and TRBJ1-1; no reliable D call. CDR3 length: 14 residues. The germline gives CDR1 MGHRA, CDR2 YSYEKL. The CDR3 protein is CASSHPGGQSEALF. The CDR3 bases are TGCGCCAGCAGCCACCCCGGAGGGCAGTCTGAAGCTCTCTTT.

A note on this clone: With a much larger clone just one base away, this may be a read error. This chain joins TRBV5-1 and TRBJ2-1; D may be TRBD1 (5 bases). CDR1 is SGHRS and CDR2 is YFSETQ in the germline V gene. The CDR3 is made up of 15 amino acids. The V and J ends lost 3 bases and 0 bases respectively, with 10 bases between them. The CDR3 spells CASSSTANSYNEQFF. CDR3 coding DNA: TGCGCCAGCAGCTCGACAGCGAACTCCTACAATGAGCAGTTCTTC.

This clone showed up just a few times. Compared with germline, one end of the junction differs, possibly owing to a read error. The chain recombines TRBV19 with TRBJ2-5; tentatively, D is TRBD2 (5 bases). CDR3 length: 13 amino acids. The germline V gene has CDR1 LNHDA and CDR2 SQIVND (reference sequence). The CDR3 DNA sequence: TGTTCCAGTAGTCTGAGGGTGACACTCGCCCATTACTTC. Its translation is CSSSLRVTLAHYF. Full variable domain (outside the CDR3, taken from reference TRBV19 and TRBJ2-5): DGGITQSPKYLFRKEGQNVTLSCEQNLNHDAMYWYRQDPGQGLRLIYYSQIVNDFQKGDIAEGYSVSREKKESFPLTVTSAQKNPTAFYLCSSSLRVTLAHYFGPGTRLLVL.

This clone appeared a few times. The chain is built from TRBV6-1 and TRBJ1-6; D is perhaps TRBD1 (5 bases). V lost 8 bases and J lost 3, with 14 bases in between. The CDR3 loop spans 15 amino acids. The V gene's germline CDR1 is MNHNS and CDR2 SASEGT. The CDR3 sequence: CASGGVPFYNSPLHF. Written as DNA, the CDR3 is TGTGCCAGCGGGGGAGTCCCGTTCTATAATTCACCCCTCCACTTT.

This clone was seen ten or more times. This chain uses TRBV9 with TRBJ1-3; no firm D call. V gave up 1 base and J gave up 5 bases, with 10 bases separating them. Germline CDR1 and CDR2: SGDLS and YYNGEE. The CDR3 covers 14 residues. CDR3 in DNA: TGTGCCAGCAGCGTATCCCAGGCCCGAAACACCATATATTTT. Amino acids: CASSVSQARNTIYF.

This clone was detected many times. The V call is TRBV30, the J call TRBJ2-7; 11 bases match TRBD2. The trim removed 3 bases at V and 3 bases at J, leaving 4 bases unmatched. The CDR3 extends over 14 amino acids. The germline V gene encodes CDR1 GTSNPN and CDR2 SVGIG (reference sequence). CDR3 region: CAWRPGLAVYEQYF. CDR3 coding DNA: TGTGCCTGGAGGCCGGGACTAGCGGTCTACGAGCAGTACTTC.

CDR3 DNA: TGTGCCAGCGGAGTCTACAATGAGCAGTTCTTC. Its translation is CASGVYNEQFF. The V and J genes are TRBV2 and TRBJ2-1, with D uncertain. The CDR3 covers 11 residues. The germline V gene has CDR1 SNHLY and CDR2 FYNNEI. Trimming took 8 bases from V and 3 from J, leaving 5 bases between them.

This chain connects TRBV20-1 to TRBJ1-6; 9 positions agree with TRBD1. CDR3 length: 17 residues. V trimming: 2 bases; J trimming: 12 bases; junction bases outside the gene matches: 17. The germline CDR1 and CDR2 sequences are DFQATT and SNEGSKA (reference sequence). The CDR3 loop reads CSARYQEQGAVYLPLHF. The CDR3 DNA reads TGCAGTGCTAGATATCAGGAACAGGGGGCGGTTTATTTACCCCTCCACTTT.

This clone was recorded at least ten times. The V gene is TRBV28, the J gene TRBJ2-5; D is unresolved. The CDR3 loop spans 12 amino acids. Trimming shortened V by 10 bases and J by 5 bases, and 14 bases separated the two germline ends. Germline V CDR1 and CDR2: MDHEN, SYDVKM. The CDR3 reads CATALGLETQYF. In nucleotides, the CDR3 is TGTGCCACAGCTTTGGGTTTGGAGACCCAGTACTTC.

This clone was detected many times. The genes are TRBV7-8 and TRBJ2-1; TRBD2 matches 7 bases. The CDR3 loop spans 15 amino acids. V was clipped by 0 bases and J by 8 bases; unmatched bases: 7. Germline CDR1 is SGHVS and CDR2 is FQNEAQ. CDR3 coding DNA: TGTGCCAGCAGCTTAGCGGGAGGGCCTAGGGATGAGCAGTTCTTC. It is translated as CASSLAGGPRDEQFF.

This clone was observed many times. V gene TRBV2 combines with J gene TRBJ2-1; 11 nucleotides agree with TRBD2. The CDR3 runs 16 residues. Germline trimming cut 4 bases from V and 9 bases from J; bases unmatched to any gene: 11. The V gene's germline CDR1 is SNHLY and CDR2 FYNNEI. The CDR3, as DNA: TGTGCCAGCAGTGCCGGCTCCCACGGACTAGCGGGTGAGCAGTTCTTC. It yields the protein CASSAGSHGLAGEQFF.